This TCR beta chain is from a study of blood T cell repertoires in COVID-19. Method: immunoSEQ multiplex PCR; TCRdb's copy keeps in-frame clones and lacks some. This repertoire shows fewer than 15,000 clones, around 76% found once; its top ten account for 40% to 45%. CDR1 SGHRS and CDR2 YFSETQ come from the germline V gene. The germline V and J ends were trimmed by 3 bases and 4 bases, with 13 bases remaining between them. CDR3 length equals 14 residues. The chain joins TRBV5-1 to TRBJ1-1, with D possibly matching TRBD1 (6 bases). This receptor was obtained from a woman of 80 years or more with acute or convalescent COVID-19. Sequencing was carried out using peripheral blood. CDR3 nucleotides: TGCGCCAGCAGCTGGGACAATCTAGGCACTGAAGCTTTCTTT. Translating it yields CASSWDNLGTEAFF. Drawing the rest from reference TRBV5-1 and TRBJ1-1, the complete variable domain is KAGVTQTPRYLIKTRGQQVTLSCSPISGHRSVSWYQQTPGQGLQFLFEYFSETQRNKGNFPGRFSGRQFSNSRSEMNVSTLELGDSALYLCASSWDNLGTEAFFGQGTRLTVV.